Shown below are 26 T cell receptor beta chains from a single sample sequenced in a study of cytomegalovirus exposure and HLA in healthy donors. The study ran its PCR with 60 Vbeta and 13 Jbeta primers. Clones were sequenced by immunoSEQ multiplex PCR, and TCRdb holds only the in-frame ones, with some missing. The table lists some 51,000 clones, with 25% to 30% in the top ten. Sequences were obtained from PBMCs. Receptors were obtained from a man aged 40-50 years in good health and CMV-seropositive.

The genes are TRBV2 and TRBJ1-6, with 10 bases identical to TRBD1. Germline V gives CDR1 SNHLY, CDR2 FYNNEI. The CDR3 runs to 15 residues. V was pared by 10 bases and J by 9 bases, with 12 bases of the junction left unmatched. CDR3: CATAPGQGSSSPLHF. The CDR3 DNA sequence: TGTGCCACCGCACCGGGACAGGGGTCGAGTTCACCCCTCCACTTT.

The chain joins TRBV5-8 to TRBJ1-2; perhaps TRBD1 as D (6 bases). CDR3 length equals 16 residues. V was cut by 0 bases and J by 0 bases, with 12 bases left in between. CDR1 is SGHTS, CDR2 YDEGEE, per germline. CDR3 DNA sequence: TGTGCCAGCAGCTTGGACCGGGACACCTCTAACTATGGCTACACCTTC. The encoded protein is CASSLDRDTSNYGYTF.

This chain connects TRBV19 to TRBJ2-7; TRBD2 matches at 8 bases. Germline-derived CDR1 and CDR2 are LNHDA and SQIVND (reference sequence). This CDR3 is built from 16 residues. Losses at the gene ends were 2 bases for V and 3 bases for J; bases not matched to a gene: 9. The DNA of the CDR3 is TGTGCCAGTAGTATAAGAATTGGAGCGGGGGACTACGAGCAGTACTTC. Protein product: CASSIRIGAGDYEQYF.

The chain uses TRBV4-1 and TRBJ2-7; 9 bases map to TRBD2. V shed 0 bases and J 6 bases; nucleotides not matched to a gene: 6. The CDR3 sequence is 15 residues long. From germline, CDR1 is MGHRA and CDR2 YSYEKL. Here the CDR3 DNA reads TGCGCCAGCAGCCAAGAAGCGGGAGGCCTACTCGAGCAGTACTTC. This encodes CASSQEAGGLLEQYF.

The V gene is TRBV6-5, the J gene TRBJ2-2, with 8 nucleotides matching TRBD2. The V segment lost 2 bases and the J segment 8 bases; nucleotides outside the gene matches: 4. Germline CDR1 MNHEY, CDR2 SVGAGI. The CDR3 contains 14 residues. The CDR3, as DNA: TGTGCCAGCAGTTACAGCGGGAGAGTGGGGGAGCTGTTTTTT. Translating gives CASSYSGRVGELFF.

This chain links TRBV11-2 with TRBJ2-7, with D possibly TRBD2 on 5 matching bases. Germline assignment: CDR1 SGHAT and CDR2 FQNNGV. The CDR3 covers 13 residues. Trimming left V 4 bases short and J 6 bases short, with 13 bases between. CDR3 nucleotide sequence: TGTGCCAGCAGCTCAAGTTGGGAGTTCGAGCAGTACTTC. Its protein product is CASSSSWEFEQYF. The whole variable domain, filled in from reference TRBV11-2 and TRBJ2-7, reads EAGVAQSPRYKIIEKRQSVAFWCNPISGHATLYWYQQILGQGPKLLIQFQNNGVVDDSQLPKDRFSAERLKGVDSTLKIQPAKLEDSAVYLCASSSSWEFEQYFGPGTRLTVT.

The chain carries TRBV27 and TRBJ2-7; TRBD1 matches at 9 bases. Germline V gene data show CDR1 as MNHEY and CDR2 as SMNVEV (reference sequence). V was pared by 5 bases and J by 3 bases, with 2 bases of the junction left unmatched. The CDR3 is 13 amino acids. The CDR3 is CASSRDRDYEQYF. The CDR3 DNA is TGTGCCAGCAGTAGGGACAGGGACTACGAGCAGTACTTC.

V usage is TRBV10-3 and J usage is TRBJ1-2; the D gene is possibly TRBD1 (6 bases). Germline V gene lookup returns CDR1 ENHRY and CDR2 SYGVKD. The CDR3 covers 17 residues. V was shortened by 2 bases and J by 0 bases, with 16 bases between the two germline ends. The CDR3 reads CAISENEKTGANYGYTF. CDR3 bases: TGTGCCATCAGTGAGAACGAGAAGACAGGCGCTAACTATGGCTACACCTTC.

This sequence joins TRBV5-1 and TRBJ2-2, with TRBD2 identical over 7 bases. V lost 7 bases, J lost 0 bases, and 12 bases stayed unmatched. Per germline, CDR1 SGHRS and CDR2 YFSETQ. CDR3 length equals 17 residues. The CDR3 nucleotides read TGCGCCAGCGCCAATGCCCCCGGGAGGTCGAACACCGGGGAGCTGTTTTTT. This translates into CASANAPGRSNTGELFF.

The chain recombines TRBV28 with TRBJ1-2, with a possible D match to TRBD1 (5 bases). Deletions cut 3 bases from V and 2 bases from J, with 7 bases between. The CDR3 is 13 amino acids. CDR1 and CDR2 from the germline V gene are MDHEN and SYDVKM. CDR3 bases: TGTGCCAGCAGTTTGGCAGGGAACTATGGCTACACCTTC. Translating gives CASSLAGNYGYTF.

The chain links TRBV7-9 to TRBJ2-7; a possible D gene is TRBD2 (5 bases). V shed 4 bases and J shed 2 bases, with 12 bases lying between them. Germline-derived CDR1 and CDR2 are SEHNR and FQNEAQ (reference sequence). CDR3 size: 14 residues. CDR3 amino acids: CASSSVGVTYEQYF. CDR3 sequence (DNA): TGTGCCAGCAGCTCAGTCGGGGTTACCTACGAGCAGTACTTC.

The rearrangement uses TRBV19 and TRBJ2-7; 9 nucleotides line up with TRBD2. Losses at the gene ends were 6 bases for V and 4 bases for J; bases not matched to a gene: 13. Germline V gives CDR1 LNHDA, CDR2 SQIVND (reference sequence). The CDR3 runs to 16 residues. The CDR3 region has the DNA TGTGCCAGTAGGTCCAGAAGTAGCGGGAGAGGATACGAGCAGTACTTC. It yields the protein CASRSRSSGRGYEQYF.

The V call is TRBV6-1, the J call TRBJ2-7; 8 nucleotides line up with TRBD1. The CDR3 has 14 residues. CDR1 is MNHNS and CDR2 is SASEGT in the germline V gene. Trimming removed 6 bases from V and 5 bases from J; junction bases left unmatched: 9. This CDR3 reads CASSRTGIPDEQYF. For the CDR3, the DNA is TGTGCCAGCAGCCGGACAGGGATCCCGGACGAGCAGTACTTC.

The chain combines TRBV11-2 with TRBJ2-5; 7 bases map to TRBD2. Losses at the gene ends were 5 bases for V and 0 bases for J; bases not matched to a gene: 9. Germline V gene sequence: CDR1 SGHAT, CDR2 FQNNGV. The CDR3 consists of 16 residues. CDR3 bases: TGTGCCAGCAGCCCCCGGGGGGATAGGGACCAAGAGACCCAGTACTTC. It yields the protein CASSPRGDRDQETQYF.

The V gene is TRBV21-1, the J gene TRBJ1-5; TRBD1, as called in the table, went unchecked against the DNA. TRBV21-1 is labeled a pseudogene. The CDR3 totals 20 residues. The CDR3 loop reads CASSKVYGTGRTGSNQPQHF. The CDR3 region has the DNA TGTGCCAGCAGCAAAGTTTATGGGACAGGGCGGACGGGGAGCAATCAGCCCCAGCATTTT.

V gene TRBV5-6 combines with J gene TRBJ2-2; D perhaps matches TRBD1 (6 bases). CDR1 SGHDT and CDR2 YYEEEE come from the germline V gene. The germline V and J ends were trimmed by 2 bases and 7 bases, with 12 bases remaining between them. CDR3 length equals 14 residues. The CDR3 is CASSLGGKVGELFF. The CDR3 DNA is TGTGCCAGCAGCTTAGGGGGAAAGGTCGGGGAGCTGTTTTTT.

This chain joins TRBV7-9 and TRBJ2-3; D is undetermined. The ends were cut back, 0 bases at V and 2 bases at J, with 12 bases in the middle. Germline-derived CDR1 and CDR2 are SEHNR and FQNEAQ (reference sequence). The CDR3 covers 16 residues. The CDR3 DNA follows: TGTGCCAGCAGCTTAGCGCAAAGAACCTACACAGATACGCAGTATTTT. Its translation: CASSLAQRTYTDTQYF.

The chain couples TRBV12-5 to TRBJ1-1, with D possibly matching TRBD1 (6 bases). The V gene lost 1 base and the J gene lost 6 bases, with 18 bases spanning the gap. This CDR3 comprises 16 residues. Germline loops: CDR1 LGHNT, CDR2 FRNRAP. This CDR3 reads CASGLGAGGGFAEAFF. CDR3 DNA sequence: TGTGCTAGTGGTTTGGGAGCGGGGGGGGGCTTCGCTGAAGCTTTCTTT.

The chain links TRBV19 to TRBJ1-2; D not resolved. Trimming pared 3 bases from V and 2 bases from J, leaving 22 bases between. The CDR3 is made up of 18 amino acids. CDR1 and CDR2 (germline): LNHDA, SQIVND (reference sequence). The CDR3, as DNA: TGTGCCAGTAGTATCGATCGCGAGAGGATCTCAATAAACTATGGCTACACCTTC. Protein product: CASSIDRERISINYGYTF.

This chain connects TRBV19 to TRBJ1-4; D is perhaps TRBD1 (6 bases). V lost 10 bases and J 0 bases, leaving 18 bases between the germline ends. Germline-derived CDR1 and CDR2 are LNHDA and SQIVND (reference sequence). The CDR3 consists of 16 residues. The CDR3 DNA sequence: TGTGCCATCTCAAATGGGGGGGACACAACTAATGAAAAACTGTTTTTT. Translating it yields CAISNGGDTTNEKLFF.

CDR3 DNA: TGTGCCTGGAGTCGCAATACAGGGGGCGTAGGAAACATTCAGTACTTC. Translating gives CAWSRNTGGVGNIQYF. The gene calls are TRBV30 and TRBJ2-4; 9 positions match TRBD1. The CDR3 contains 16 residues. The V and J ends lost 2 bases and 6 bases, in that order; junction bases with no gene match: 11. Germline CDR1 and CDR2: GTSNPN and SVGIG (reference sequence).

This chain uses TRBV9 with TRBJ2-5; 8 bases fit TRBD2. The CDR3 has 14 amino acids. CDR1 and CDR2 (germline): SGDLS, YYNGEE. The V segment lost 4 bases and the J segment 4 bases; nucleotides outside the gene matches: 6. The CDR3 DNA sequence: TGTGCCAGCAGCTCTTCGGGACTAGTAGAGACCCAGTACTTC. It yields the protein CASSSSGLVETQYF.

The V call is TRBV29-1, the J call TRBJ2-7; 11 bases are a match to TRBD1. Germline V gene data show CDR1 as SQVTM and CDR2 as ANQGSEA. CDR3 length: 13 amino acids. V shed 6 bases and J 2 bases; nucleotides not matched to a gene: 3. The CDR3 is CSVRDRGTYEQYF. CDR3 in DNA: TGCAGCGTACGGGACAGGGGGACCTACGAGCAGTACTTC.

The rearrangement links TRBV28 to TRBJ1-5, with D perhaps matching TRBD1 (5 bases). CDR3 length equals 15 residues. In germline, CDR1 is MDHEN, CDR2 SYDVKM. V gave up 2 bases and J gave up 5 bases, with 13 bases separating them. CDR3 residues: CASSLQGGFYQPQHF. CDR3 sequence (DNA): TGTGCCAGCAGTTTACAGGGAGGGTTCTATCAGCCCCAGCATTTT. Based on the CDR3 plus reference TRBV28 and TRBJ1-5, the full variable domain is DVKVTQSSRYLVKRTGEKVFLECVQDMDHENMFWYRQDPGLGLRLIYFSYDVKMKEKGDIPEGYSVSREKKERFSLILESASTNQTSMYLCASSLQGGFYQPQHFGDGTRLSIL.

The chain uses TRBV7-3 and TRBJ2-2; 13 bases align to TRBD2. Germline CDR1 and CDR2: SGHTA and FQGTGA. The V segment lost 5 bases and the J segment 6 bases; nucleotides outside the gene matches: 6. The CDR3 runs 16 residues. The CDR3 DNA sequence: TGTGCCAGCAGCACCATACTAGCGGGAGGGGCCGGGGAGCTGTTTTTT. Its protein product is CASSTILAGGAGELFF.

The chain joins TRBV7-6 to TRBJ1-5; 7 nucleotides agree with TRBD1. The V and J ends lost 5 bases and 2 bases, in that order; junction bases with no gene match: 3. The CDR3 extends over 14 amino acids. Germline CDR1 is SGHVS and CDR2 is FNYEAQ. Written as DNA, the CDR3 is TGTGCCAGCAGCCAGGGGGACGGCAATCAGCCCCAGCATTTT. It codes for CASSQGDGNQPQHF.